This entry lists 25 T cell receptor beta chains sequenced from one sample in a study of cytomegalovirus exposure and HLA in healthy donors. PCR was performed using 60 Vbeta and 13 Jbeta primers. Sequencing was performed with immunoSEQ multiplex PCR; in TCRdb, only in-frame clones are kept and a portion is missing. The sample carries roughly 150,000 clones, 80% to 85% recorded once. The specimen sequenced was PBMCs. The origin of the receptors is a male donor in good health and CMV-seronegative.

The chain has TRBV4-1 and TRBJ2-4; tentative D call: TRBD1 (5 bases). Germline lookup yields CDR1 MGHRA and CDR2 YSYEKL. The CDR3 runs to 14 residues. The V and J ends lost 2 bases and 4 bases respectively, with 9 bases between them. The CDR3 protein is CASSQPTAKNIQYF. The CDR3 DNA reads TGCGCCAGCAGCCAACCGACAGCTAAAAACATTCAGTACTTC.

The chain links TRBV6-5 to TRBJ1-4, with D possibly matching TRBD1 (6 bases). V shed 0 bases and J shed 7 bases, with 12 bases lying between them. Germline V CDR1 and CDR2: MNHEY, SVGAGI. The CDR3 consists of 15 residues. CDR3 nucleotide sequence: TGTGCCAGCAGTTACTCTGAACAGGGTAGTGAAAAACTGTTTTTT. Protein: CASSYSEQGSEKLFF.

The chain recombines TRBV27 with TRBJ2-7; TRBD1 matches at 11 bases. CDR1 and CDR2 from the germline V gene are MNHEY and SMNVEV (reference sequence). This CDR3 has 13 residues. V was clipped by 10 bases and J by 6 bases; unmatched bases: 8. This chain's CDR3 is CATRDRGTGEQYF. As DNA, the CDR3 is TGTGCCACTCGGGACAGGGGGACAGGCGAGCAGTACTTC.

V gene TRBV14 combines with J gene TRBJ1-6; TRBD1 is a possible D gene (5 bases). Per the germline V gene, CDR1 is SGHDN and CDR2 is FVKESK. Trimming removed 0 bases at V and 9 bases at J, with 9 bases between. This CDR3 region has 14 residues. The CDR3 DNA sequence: TGTGCCAGCAGCCAAGATTGGACAAGTTCACCCCTCCACTTT. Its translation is CASSQDWTSSPLHF.

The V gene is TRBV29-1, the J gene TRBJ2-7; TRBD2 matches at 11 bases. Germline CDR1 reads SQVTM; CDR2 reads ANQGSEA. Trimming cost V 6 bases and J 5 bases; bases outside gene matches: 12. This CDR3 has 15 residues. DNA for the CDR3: TGCAGCGTCGCCACTCTAGCGGGGGGCCTCAACGAGCAGTACTTC. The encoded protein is CSVATLAGGLNEQYF.

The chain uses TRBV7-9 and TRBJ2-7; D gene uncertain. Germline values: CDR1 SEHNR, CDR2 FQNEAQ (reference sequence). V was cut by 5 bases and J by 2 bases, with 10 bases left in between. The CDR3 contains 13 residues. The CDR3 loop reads CASSPTPAYEQYF. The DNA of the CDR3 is TGTGCCAGCAGCCCCACTCCGGCCTACGAGCAGTACTTC.

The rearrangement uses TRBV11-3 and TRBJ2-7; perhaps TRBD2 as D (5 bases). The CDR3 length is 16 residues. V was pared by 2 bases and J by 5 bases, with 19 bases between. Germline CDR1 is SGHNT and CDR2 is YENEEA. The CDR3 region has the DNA TGTGCCAGCAGCTTACGGGCTACGGGGATACTGAACGAGCAGTACTTC. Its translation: CASSLRATGILNEQYF.

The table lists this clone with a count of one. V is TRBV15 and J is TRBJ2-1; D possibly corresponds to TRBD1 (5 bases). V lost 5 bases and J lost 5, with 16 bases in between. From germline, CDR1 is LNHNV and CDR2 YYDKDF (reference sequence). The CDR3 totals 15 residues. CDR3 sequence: CATSPRSWGNNEQFF. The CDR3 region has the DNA TGTGCCACCAGCCCTCGGAGTTGGGGCAACAATGAGCAGTTCTTC.

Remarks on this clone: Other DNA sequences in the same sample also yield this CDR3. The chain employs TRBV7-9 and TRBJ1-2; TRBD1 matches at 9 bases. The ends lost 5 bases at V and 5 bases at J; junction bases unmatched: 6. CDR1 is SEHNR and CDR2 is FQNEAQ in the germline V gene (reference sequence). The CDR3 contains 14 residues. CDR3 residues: CASSPGQGLYGYTF. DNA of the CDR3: TGTGCCAGCAGCCCCGGACAGGGGCTGTATGGCTACACCTTC.

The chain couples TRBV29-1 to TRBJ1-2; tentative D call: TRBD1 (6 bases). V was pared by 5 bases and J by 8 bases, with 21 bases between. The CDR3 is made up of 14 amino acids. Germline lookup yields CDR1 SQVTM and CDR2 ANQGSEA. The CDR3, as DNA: TGCAGCGTTACCAATACAGGGACCTCTGACGGCTACACCTTC. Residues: CSVTNTGTSDGYTF.

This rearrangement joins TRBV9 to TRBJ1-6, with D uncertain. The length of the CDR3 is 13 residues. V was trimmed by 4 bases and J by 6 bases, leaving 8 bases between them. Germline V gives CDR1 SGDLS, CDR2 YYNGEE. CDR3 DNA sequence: TGTGCCAGCAGCTCTACCTCTAATTCACCCCTCCACTTT. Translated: CASSSTSNSPLHF.

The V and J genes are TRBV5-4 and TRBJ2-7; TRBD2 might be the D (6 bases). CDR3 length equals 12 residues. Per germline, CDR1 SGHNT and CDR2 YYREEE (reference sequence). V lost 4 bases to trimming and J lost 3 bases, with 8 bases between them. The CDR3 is CASSHSGYEQYF. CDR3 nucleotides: TGTGCCAGCAGCCATAGCGGCTACGAGCAGTACTTC.

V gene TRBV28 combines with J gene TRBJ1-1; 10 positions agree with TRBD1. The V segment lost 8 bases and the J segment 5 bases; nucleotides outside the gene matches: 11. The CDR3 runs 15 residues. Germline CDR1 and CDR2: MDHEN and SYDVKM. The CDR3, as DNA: TGTGCCAGCGAAAGGGACAGGGGTGATGGGACTGAAGCTTTCTTT. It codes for CASERDRGDGTEAFF.

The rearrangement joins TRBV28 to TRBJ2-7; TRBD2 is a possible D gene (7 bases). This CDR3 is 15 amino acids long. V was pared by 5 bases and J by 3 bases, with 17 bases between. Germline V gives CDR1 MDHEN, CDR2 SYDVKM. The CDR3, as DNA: TGTGCCAGCAGTCTCGGGGGCGGGAGTAACTACGAGCAGTACTTC. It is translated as CASSLGGGSNYEQYF.

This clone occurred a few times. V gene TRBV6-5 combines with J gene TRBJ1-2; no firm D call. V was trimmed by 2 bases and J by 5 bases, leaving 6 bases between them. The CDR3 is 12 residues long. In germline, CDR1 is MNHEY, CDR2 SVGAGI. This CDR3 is CASSYGPYGYTF. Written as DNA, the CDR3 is TGTGCCAGCAGTTACGGCCCATATGGCTACACCTTC.

CDR3 coding DNA: TGTGCCAGCAGCGTAGATCCTAGCTATGAGCAGTTCTTC. As protein: CASSVDPSYEQFF. V is TRBV9 and J is TRBJ2-1, with a possible D match to TRBD2 (5 bases). V dropped 0 bases and J dropped 8 bases, with 9 bases sitting between them. The CDR3 extends over 13 amino acids. Germline lookup yields CDR1 SGDLS and CDR2 YYNGEE.

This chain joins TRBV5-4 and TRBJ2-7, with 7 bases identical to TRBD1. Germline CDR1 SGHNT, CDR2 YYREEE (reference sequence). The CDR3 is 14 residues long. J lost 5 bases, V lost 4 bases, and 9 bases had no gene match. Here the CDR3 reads CASSRGQEVHEQYF. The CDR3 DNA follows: TGTGCCAGCAGCCGCGGACAGGAGGTCCACGAGCAGTACTTC.

DNA for the CDR3: TGTGCCACTGGAGCCTACGAGCAGTACTTC. It codes for CATGAYEQYF. This chain connects TRBV28 to TRBJ2-7; D ambiguous. V shed 10 bases and J shed 2 bases, with 6 bases lying between them. The germline V gene has CDR1 MDHEN and CDR2 SYDVKM. The CDR3 is 10 residues long. The full variable domain, in which reference TRBV28 and TRBJ2-7 provide the parts outside the CDR3, is DVKVTQSSRYLVKRTGEKVFLECVQDMDHENMFWYRQDPGLGLRLIYFSYDVKMKEKGDIPEGYSVSREKKERFSLILESASTNQTSMYLCATGAYEQYFGPGTRLTVT.

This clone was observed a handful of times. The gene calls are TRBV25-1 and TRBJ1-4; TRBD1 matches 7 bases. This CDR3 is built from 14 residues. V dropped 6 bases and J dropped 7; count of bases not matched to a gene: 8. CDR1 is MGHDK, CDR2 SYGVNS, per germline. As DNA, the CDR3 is TGTGCCAGCAGAGAGACAGGGTTGCCTGAAAAACTGTTTTTT. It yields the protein CASRETGLPEKLFF.

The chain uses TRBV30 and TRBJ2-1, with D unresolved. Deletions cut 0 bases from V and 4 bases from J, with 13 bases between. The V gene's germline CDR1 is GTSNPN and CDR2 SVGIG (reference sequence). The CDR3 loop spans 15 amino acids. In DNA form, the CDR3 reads TGTGCCTGGAGTGTCGCGTACGGTTTATACAATGAGCAGTTCTTC. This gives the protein CAWSVAYGLYNEQFF.

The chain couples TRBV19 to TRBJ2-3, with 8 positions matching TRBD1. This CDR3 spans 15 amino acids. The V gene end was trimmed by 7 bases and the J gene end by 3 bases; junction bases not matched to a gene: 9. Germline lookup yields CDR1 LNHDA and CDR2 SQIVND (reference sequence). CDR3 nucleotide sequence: TGTGCCAGTACAGTCGGACAGGGTTTAACAGATACGCAGTATTTT. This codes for CASTVGQGLTDTQYF.

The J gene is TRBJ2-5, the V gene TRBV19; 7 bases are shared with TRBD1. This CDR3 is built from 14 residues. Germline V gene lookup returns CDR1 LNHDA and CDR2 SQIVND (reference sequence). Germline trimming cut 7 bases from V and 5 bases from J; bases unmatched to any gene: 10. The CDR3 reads CASNTGQPGETQYF. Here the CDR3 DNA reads TGTGCCAGTAATACGGGACAGCCTGGGGAGACCCAGTACTTC.

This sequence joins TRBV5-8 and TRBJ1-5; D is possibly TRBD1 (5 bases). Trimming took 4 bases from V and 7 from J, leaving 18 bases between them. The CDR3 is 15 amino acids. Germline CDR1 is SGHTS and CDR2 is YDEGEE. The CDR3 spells CASSPSRGSGQPQHF. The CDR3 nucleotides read TGTGCCAGCAGCCCTTCTAGGGGAAGCGGGCAGCCCCAGCATTTT.

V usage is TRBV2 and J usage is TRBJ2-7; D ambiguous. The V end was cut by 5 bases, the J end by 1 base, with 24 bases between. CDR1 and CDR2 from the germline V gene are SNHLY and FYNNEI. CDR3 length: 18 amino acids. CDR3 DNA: TGTGCCAGCAGTATCGAGGTGCGAGCCCCGCTCGGATCCTACGAGCAGTACTTC. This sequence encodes CASSIEVRAPLGSYEQYF.

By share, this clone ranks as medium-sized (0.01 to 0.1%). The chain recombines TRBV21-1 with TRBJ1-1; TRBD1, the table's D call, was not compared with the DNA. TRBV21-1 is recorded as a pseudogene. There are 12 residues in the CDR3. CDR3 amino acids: CASRTGDTEAFF. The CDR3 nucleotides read TGTGCCAGCAGGACAGGGGACACTGAAGCTTTCTTT.